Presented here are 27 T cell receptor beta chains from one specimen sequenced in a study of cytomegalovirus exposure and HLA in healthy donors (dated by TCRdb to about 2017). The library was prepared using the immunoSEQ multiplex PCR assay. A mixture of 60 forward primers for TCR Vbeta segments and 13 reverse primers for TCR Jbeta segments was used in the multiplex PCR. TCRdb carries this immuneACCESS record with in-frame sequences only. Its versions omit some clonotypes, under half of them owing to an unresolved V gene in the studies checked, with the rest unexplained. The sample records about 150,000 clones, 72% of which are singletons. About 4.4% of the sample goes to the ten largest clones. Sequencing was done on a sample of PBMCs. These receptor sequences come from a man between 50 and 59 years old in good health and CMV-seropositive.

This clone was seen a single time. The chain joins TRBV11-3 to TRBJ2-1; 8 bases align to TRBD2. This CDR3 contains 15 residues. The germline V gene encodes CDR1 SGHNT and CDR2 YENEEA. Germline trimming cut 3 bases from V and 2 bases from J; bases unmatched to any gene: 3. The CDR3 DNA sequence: TGTGCCAGCAGCTTTGCGGGGGGCACCTACAATGAGCAGTTCTTC. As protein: CASSFAGGTYNEQFF.

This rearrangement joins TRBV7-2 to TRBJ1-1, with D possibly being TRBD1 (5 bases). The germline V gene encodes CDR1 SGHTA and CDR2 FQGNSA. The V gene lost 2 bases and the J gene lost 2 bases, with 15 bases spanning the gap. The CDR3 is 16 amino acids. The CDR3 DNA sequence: TGTGCCAGCAGCTTACTTTTTCAGGGAGGTAACACTGAAGCTTTCTTT. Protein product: CASSLLFQGGNTEAFF.

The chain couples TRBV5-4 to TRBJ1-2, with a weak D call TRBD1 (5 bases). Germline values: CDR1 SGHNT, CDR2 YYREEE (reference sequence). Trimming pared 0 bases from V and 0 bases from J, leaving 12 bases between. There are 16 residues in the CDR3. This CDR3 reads CASSLALGTSNYGYTF. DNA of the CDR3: TGTGCCAGCAGCTTGGCTCTTGGGACTTCTAACTATGGCTACACCTTC.

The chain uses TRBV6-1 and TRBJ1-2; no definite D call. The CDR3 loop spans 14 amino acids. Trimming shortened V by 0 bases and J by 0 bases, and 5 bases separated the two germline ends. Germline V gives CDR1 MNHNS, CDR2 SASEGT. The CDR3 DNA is TGTGCCAGCAGTGAAGCGCTATCTAACTATGGCTACACCTTC. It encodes CASSEALSNYGYTF.

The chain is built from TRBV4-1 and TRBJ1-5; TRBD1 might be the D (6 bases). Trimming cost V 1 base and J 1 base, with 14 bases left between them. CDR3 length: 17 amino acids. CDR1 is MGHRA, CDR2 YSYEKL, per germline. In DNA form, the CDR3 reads TGCGCCAGCAGCCAAGGGGGCGGGGGCGAAAGCAATCAGCCCCAGCATTTT. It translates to CASSQGGGGESNQPQHF.

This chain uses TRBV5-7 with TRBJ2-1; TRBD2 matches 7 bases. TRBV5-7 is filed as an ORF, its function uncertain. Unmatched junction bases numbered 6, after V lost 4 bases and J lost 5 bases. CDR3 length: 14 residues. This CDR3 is CASSRRLADNEQFF. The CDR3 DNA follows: TGTGCCAGCAGCAGAAGACTAGCAGACAATGAGCAGTTCTTC.

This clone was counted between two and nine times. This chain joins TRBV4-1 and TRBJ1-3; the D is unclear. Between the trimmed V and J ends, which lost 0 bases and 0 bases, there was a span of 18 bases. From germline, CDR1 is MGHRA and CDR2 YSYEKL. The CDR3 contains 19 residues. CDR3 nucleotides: TGCGCCAGCAGCCAAGACGTCTTATGGCCCGCTGTCTCTGGAAACACCATATATTTT. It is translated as CASSQDVLWPAVSGNTIYF.

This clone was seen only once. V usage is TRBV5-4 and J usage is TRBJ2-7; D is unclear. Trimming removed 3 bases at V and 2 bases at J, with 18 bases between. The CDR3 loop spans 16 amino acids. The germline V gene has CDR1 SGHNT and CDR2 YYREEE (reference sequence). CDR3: CASSSRKTPNPYEQYF. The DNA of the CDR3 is TGTGCCAGCAGCTCCCGGAAGACTCCCAATCCCTACGAGCAGTACTTC.

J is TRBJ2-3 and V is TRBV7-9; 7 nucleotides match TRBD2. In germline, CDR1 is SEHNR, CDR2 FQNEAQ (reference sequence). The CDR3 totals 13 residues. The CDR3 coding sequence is TGTGGGGCTAGCGGCGGAAGCACAGATACGCAGTATTTT. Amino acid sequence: CGASGGSTDTQYF.

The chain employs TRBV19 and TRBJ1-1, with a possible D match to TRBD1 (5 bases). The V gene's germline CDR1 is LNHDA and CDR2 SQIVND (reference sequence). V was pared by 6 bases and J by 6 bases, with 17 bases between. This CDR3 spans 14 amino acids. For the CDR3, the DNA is TGTGCCAGTAGCTCGGGGGACGTCCTTGCTGAAGCTTTCTTT. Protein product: CASSSGDVLAEAFF.

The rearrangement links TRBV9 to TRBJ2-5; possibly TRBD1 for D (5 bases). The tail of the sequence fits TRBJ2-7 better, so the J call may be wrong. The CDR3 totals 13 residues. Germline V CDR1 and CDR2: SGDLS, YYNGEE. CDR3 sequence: CASSEDTLYEQYF. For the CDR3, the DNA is TGTGCCAGCAGCGAGGACACGCTCTACGAGCAGTACTTC.

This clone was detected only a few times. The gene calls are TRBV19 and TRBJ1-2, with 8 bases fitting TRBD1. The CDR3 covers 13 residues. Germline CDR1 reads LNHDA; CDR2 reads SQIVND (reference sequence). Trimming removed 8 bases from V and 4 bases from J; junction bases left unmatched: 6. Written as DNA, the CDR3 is TGTGCCAGTGGCCGACAGGGGAGCTATGGCTACACCTTC. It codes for CASGRQGSYGYTF.

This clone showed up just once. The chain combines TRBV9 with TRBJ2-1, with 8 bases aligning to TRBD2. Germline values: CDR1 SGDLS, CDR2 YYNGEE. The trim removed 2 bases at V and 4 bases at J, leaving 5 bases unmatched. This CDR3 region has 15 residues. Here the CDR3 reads CASSVSSGSYNEQFF. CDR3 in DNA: TGTGCCAGCAGCGTTAGCAGCGGGAGTTACAATGAGCAGTTCTTC.

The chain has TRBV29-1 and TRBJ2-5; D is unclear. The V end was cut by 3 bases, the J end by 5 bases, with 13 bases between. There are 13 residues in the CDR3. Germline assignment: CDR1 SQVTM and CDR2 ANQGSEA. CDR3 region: CSVDLDVGETQYF. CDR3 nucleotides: TGCAGCGTTGATTTAGACGTCGGGGAGACCCAGTACTTC.

CDR3 sequence: CASSRGDNQPQHF. CDR3 DNA: TGTGCCAGTAGTAGGGGAGACAATCAGCCCCAGCATTTT. The chain uses TRBV19 and TRBJ1-5; D not resolved. The V end was cut by 4 bases, the J end by 3 bases, with 7 bases between. CDR3 length: 13 amino acids. Germline-derived CDR1 and CDR2 are LNHDA and SQIVND (reference sequence).

The CDR3: CASSYSIAETGNEQFF. The CDR3, as DNA: TGTGCCAGCAGTTACTCGATAGCGGAGACGGGTAATGAGCAGTTCTTC. The chain recombines TRBV6-6 with TRBJ2-1; D is possibly TRBD2 (6 bases). Germline-derived CDR1 and CDR2 are MNHNY and SVGAGI (reference sequence). The V end lost 0 bases, the J end lost 7 bases, and 16 bases lay between the germline ends. The CDR3 has 16 residues.

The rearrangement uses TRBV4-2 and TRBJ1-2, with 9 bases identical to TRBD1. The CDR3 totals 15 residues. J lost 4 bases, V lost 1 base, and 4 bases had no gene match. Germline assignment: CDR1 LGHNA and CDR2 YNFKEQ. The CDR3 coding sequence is TGTGCCAGCAGCCAAGGGGACAGGGTTGGCTATGGCTACACCTTC. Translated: CASSQGDRVGYGYTF.

The CDR3 DNA reads TGTGCCAGCAGCTGGGGGAGACAGGCAAGGAATGAGCAGTTCTTC. The encoded protein is CASSWGRQARNEQFF. This chain connects TRBV7-8 to TRBJ2-1; a possible D gene is TRBD1 (6 bases). Trimming stripped 4 bases from V and 7 bases from J, with 17 bases between. The V gene's germline CDR1 is SGHVS and CDR2 FQNEAQ. CDR3 length equals 15 residues.

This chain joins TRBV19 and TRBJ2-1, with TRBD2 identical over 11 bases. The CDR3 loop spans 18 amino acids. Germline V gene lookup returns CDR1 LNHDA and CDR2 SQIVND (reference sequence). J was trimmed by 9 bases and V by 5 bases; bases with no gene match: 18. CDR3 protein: CASSSLGLAGGAKGEQFF. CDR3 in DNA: TGTGCCAGTAGTTCCTTAGGACTAGCGGGCGGGGCCAAGGGTGAGCAGTTCTTC.

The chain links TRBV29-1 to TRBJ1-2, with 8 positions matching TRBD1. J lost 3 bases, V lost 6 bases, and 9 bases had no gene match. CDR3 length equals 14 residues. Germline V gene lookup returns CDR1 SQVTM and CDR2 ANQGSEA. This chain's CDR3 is CSVAFGQGDYGYTF. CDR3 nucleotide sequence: TGCAGCGTGGCCTTCGGACAGGGAGACTATGGCTACACCTTC.

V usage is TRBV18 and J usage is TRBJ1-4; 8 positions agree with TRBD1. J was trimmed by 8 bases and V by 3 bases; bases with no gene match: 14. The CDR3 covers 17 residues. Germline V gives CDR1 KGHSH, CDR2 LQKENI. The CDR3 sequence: CASSPILSGTGSEKLFF. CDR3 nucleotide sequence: TGTGCCAGCTCACCGATTCTATCCGGGACAGGTTCCGAAAAACTGTTTTTT. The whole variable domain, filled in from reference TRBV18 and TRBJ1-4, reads NAGVMQNPRHLVRRRGQEARLRCSPMKGHSHVYWYRQLPEEGLKFMVYLQKENIIDESGMPKERFSAEFPKEGPSILRIQQVVRGDSAAYFCASSPILSGTGSEKLFFGSGTQLSVL.

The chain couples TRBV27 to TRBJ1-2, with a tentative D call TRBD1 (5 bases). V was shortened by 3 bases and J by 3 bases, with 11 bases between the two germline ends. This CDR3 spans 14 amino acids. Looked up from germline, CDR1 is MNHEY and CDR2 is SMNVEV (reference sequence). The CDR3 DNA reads TGTGCCAGCAGTTTCGGACGGGGGGACTATGGCTACACCTTC. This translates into CASSFGRGDYGYTF.

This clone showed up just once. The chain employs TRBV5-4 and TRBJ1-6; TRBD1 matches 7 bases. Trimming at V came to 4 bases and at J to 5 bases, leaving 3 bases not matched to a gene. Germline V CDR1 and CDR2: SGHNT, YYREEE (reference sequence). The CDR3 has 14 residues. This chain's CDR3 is CASSRDSNNSPLHF. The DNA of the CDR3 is TGTGCCAGCAGCCGGGACAGTAATAATTCACCCCTCCACTTT.

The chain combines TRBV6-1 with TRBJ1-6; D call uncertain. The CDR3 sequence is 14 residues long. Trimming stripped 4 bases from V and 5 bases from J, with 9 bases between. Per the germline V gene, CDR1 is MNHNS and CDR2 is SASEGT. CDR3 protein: CASSGQFNNSPLHF. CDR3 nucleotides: TGTGCCAGCAGTGGGCAGTTTAATAATTCACCCCTCCACTTT.

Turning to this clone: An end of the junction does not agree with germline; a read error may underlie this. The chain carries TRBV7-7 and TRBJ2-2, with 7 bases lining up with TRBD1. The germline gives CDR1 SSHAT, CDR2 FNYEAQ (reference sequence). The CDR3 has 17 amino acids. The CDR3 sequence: CASSPGYLTGSTGELFF. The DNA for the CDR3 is TGTGCTAGCAGCCCAGGCTACCTGACAGGGTCAACTGGGGAGCTGTTTTTT.

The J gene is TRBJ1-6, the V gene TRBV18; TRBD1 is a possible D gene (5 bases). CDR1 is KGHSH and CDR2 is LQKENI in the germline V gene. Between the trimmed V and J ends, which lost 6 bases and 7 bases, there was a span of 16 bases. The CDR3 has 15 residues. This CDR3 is CASSTGDRFNSPLHF. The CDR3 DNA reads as TGTGCCAGCTCTACCGGCGACAGATTCAATTCACCCCTCCACTTT.

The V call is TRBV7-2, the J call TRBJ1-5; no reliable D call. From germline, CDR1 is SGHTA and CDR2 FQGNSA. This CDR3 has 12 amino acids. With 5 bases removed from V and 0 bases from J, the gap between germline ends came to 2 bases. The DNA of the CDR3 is TGTGCCAGCAGCCTTAGCAATCAGCCCCAGCATTTT. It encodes CASSLSNQPQHF.